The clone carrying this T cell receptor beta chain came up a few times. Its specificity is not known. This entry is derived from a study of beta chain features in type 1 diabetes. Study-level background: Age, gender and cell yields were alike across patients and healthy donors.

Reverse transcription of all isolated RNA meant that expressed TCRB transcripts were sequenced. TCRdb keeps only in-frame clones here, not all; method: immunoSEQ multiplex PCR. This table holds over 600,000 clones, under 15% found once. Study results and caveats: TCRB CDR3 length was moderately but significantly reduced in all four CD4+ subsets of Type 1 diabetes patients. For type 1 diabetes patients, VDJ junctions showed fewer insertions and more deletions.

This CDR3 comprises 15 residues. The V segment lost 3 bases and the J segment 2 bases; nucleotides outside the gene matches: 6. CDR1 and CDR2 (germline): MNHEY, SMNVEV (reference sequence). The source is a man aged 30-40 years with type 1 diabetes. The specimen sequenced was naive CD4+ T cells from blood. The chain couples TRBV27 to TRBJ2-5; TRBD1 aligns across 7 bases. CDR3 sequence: CASSFVGTAQETQYF. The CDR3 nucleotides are TGTGCCAGCAGTTTCGTGGGGACAGCACAAGAGACCCAGTACTTC.